The 9 T cell receptor beta chains listed next were all sequenced from one sample in a study of shared clonotypes between healthy human individuals. Data came from immunoSEQ multiplex PCR; TCRdb stores just in-frame clones and leaves some out. The sample lists approximately 2.1 million clones; approximately 93% were seen once. The sample comprised naive CD4+ T cells from PBMCs. Subset indicated: CD45RA+ positively selected. Source of these receptors: a man between 18 and 29 years old in good health. Some clones in this sample may be carry-over from other donors' samples.

V is TRBV19 and J is TRBJ2-7; 8 bases agree with TRBD1. This CDR3 contains 14 residues. The V segment lost 4 bases and the J segment 0 bases; nucleotides outside the gene matches: 2. The germline V gene has CDR1 LNHDA and CDR2 SQIVND (reference sequence). For the CDR3, the DNA is TGTGCCAGTAGTAGTGACAGGGGCTCCTACGAGCAGTACTTC. Encoded protein: CASSSDRGSYEQYF.

CDR3 sequence reads: CASSEPSGRVTDTQYF. CDR3 DNA sequence: TGTGCCAGCAGCGAACCTAGCGGGAGGGTTACAGATACGCAGTATTTT. This chain links TRBV7-8 with TRBJ2-3; 12 bases fit TRBD2. CDR1 and CDR2 (germline): SGHVS, FQNEAQ. V was clipped by 5 bases and J by 3 bases; unmatched bases: 6. There are 16 residues in the CDR3.

This clone was seen once. The chain carries TRBV18 and TRBJ2-7; D possibly uses TRBD1 or TRBD2 (6 bases each). Germline V lookup: CDR1 KGHSH, CDR2 LQKENI. V shed 6 bases and J shed 0 bases, with 18 bases lying between them. CDR3 size: 16 residues. The CDR3 reads CASSVEGGQVSYEQYF. DNA of the CDR3: TGTGCCAGCTCGGTGGAAGGGGGGCAGGTCTCCTACGAGCAGTACTTC.

The genes are TRBV27 and TRBJ1-1, with D uncertain. Germline-derived CDR1 and CDR2 are MNHEY and SMNVEV (reference sequence). With 2 bases removed from V and 2 bases from J, the gap between germline ends came to 12 bases. The CDR3 consists of 15 residues. This CDR3 is CASSLRRELNTEAFF. The DNA for the CDR3 is TGTGCCAGCAGTTTAAGAAGGGAACTTAACACTGAAGCTTTCTTT.

This chain joins TRBV9 and TRBJ1-1; perhaps TRBD1 as D (5 bases). V was shortened by 4 bases and J by 8 bases, with 12 bases between the two germline ends. Germline assignment: CDR1 SGDLS and CDR2 YYNGEE. CDR3 length: 12 amino acids. CDR3 in amino acids: CASSIPGGEAFF. The CDR3 region has the DNA TGTGCCAGCAGCATCCCTGGGGGGGAAGCTTTCTTT. The whole variable domain, remainder taken from reference TRBV9 and TRBJ1-1, is DSGVTQTPKHLITATGQRVTLRCSPRSGDLSVYWYQQSLDQGLQFLIQYYNGEERAKGNILERFSAQQFPDLHSELNLSSLELGDSALYFCASSIPGGEAFFGQGTRLTVV.

V is TRBV6-1 and J is TRBJ1-4, with 7 bases aligning to TRBD1. Germline V CDR1 and CDR2: MNHNS, SASEGT. This CDR3 region has 14 residues. The junction had 3 bases not matched to a gene; V was cut back by 8 bases and J by 0 bases. In nucleotides, the CDR3 is TGTGCCAGCTTGGGGACAGCAACTAATGAAAAACTGTTTTTT. It yields the protein CASLGTATNEKLFF.

The rearrangement links TRBV18 to TRBJ1-2, with 7 bases that match TRBD1. In germline, CDR1 is KGHSH, CDR2 LQKENI. The CDR3 extends over 16 amino acids. J was trimmed by 0 bases and V by 3 bases; bases with no gene match: 7. CDR3 sequence reads: CASSPTGDSANYGYTF. CDR3 nucleotides: TGTGCCAGCTCACCTACGGGGGACAGCGCTAACTATGGCTACACCTTC.

The chain carries TRBV27 and TRBJ2-1; 13 nucleotides match TRBD2. Germline CDR1 is MNHEY and CDR2 is SMNVEV (reference sequence). The CDR3 is 19 residues long. The junction had 10 bases not matched to a gene; V was cut back by 5 bases and J by 0 bases. The CDR3 loop reads CASSLGLAGFPSSYNEQFF. DNA for the CDR3: TGTGCCAGCAGTCTGGGACTAGCGGGATTTCCTAGCTCCTACAATGAGCAGTTCTTC.

J is TRBJ2-7 and V is TRBV27; D not resolved. From germline, CDR1 is MNHEY and CDR2 SMNVEV (reference sequence). V lost 2 bases, J lost 4 bases, and 9 bases lay in between. The CDR3 sequence is 13 residues long. CDR3 loop: CASSLRNQYEQYF. The DNA for the CDR3 is TGTGCCAGCAGTTTACGAAATCAGTACGAGCAGTACTTC.